A selection of T cell receptor beta chains follows, all from one sample in a study of T cell clonotyping in hematopoietic cell transplantation. The data were produced by immunoSEQ multiplex PCR, yet TCRdb's version contains in-frame clones alone and is incomplete. The table records over 15,000 clones, nearly 95% of them present only once. Sequencing was performed on peripheral blood mononuclear cells. These receptors originate from a man aged 40-50 years in good health. Some clones in this sample may be carry-over from other donors' samples. CDR3s leave out the opening cysteine and the closing phenylalanine or tryptophan. The order of the fields is V gene, J gene, CDR3 protein.

>TRBV30|TRBJ1-5
AWSRTGEQPQH
>TRBV7-7|TRBJ2-2
ASSDSRAGELF
>TRBV4-1|TRBJ2-2
ATGQGAVGGELF
>TRBV28|TRBJ2-1
ASSPGVNEQF
>TRBV30|TRBJ2-7
AWSVQGYEQY
>TRBV5-8|TRBJ1-5
ASSLGGRDNQPQH
>TRBV7-8|TRBJ1-6
ASSLQESASPLH
>TRBV11-2|TRBJ1-4
ASSFCILTAATNEKLF
>TRBV5-6|TRBJ1-2
ASSLKGQLLYGYT
>TRBV7-3|TRBJ2-3
ASSLDRTDTQY
>TRBV27|TRBJ2-7
ASSQSPGDLAYEQY
>TRBV4-1|TRBJ1-6
ASSQDSDSPLH
>TRBV5-6|TRBJ2-2
ASTYLNTGELF
>TRBV5-8|TRBJ1-1
ASSLVQNEAF
>TRBV7-2|TRBJ1-6
ASSSPGHLNSPLH
>TRBV4-3|TRBJ2-3
ASSRQGPGAPTDTQY
>TRBV7-9|TRBJ1-2
ASRSAANYGYT
>TRBV7-9|TRBJ2-1
ASSLQGSNFANEQF
>TRBV6-6|TRBJ2-7
ASSDGQGYEQY
>TRBV11-2|TRBJ2-7
ASSLYSYEQY
>TRBV6-6|TRBJ2-5
ATLLGAYQETQY
>TRBV4-3|TRBJ2-3
ASSQDKGGGADTQY
>TRBV7-9|TRBJ1-3
ASSLDRGPGNTIY
>TRBV11-3|TRBJ2-7
ASSLVASGGYEQY
>TRBV5-6|TRBJ2-7
ASSLTYEQY
>TRBV7-2|TRBJ1-3
ASSLGLGTSGNTIY
>TRBV19|TRBJ1-1
ASSTGSMDTEAF
>TRBV9|TRBJ2-6
ASTLDPSGANVLT
>TRBV6-1|TRBJ1-2
ASSERGTYGYT
>TRBV5-4|TRBJ1-2
ASNDGWSVGYT
>TRBV29-1|TRBJ1-2
SVGESYGYT
>TRBV11-3|TRBJ2-5
ASSPTGQETQY
>TRBV7-3|TRBJ1-1
ASSKGGLNTEAF
>TRBV7-2|TRBJ2-1
ASSLGDYGDEQF
>TRBV11-2|TRBJ2-2
ASRPTPSNTGELF
>TRBV10-3|TRBJ2-2
ANKPETDAGELF
>TRBV5-3|TRBJ2-7
ARSFCRRSYEQY
>TRBV2|TRBJ1-4
ASSEGGTGIGGEKLF
>TRBV12-5|TRBJ1-2
ASGLVWDRTNYGYT
>TRBV4-3|TRBJ2-2
ASSQDLVKGRGGELF
>TRBV29-1|TRBJ2-3
SGEGGANTQY
>TRBV19|TRBJ1-1
ASSPWTGTNTEAF